The 20 T cell receptor beta chains in this list originate from one sample, sequenced in a study of blood T cell repertoires in COVID-19. Generated by immunoSEQ multiplex PCR, the TCRdb table keeps only in-frame clones and is missing some. The sample contains a few hundred thousand clones, roughly 90% of which appear only once. The sequencing sample was made of peripheral blood. The receptors were gathered from a woman in her twenties or thirties with COVID-19, enrolled during active disease.

The chain couples TRBV19 to TRBJ2-7; TRBD1 aligns across 9 bases. The CDR3 contains 15 residues. J lost 2 bases, V lost 3 bases, and 5 bases had no gene match. Germline V gene sequence: CDR1 LNHDA, CDR2 SQIVND (reference sequence). The CDR3 coding sequence is TGTGCCAGTAGTATGGGGACAGGGATTCCCTACGAGCAGTACTTC. Encoded protein: CASSMGTGIPYEQYF.

The chain couples TRBV18 to TRBJ2-5; D might be TRBD1 (6 bases). With 0 bases removed from V and 7 bases from J, the gap between germline ends came to 12 bases. Germline loops: CDR1 KGHSH, CDR2 LQKENI. The CDR3 length is 14 residues. As DNA, the CDR3 is TGTGCCAGCTCACCACCTGCAGGGGAAGGGACCCAGTACTTC. This codes for CASSPPAGEGTQYF.

The chain combines TRBV14 with TRBJ2-5; D perhaps matches TRBD1 (6 bases). Germline V gene data show CDR1 as SGHDN and CDR2 as FVKESK. CDR3 length equals 17 residues. Trimming took off 6 bases at V and 1 base at J, with 21 bases between the two ends. CDR3 bases: TGTGCCAGCAGTCAGGGGAAGATCGGGCGGATCCAAGAGACCCAGTACTTC. Translated, it gives CASSQGKIGRIQETQYF.

The chain has TRBV25-1 and TRBJ1-1, with 7 positions matching TRBD1. There are 14 residues in the CDR3. From germline, CDR1 is MGHDK and CDR2 SYGVNS. Unmatched junction bases numbered 5, after V lost 6 bases and J lost 1 base. The CDR3 loop reads CASSETGWNTEAFF. The CDR3 DNA reads TGTGCCAGCAGCGAGACAGGGTGGAACACTGAAGCTTTCTTT.

This clone was seen a few times. V gene TRBV6-1 combines with J gene TRBJ1-5; 8 bases match TRBD1. Germline values: CDR1 MNHNS, CDR2 SASEGT. V gave up 4 bases and J gave up 6 bases; unmatched junction bases: 11. The CDR3 contains 16 residues. CDR3 region: CASSAPHRGMSQPQHF. The CDR3 DNA follows: TGTGCCAGCAGTGCGCCGCACAGGGGGATGAGTCAGCCCCAGCATTTT.

In this sample, this clone turned up once. This chain links TRBV19 with TRBJ2-7, with 11 bases that match TRBD1. In germline, CDR1 is LNHDA, CDR2 SQIVND (reference sequence). After removal of 6 bases from V and 4 bases from J, the junction contained 8 bases not matched to a gene. This CDR3 is 15 amino acids long. DNA for the CDR3: TGTGCCAGTAGAGAAGCCGGGACAGGGGGTTACGAGCAGTACTTC. This codes for CASREAGTGGYEQYF.

CDR3 nucleotide sequence: TGTGCCAGCTCACTGACCGGGACTGATTATGGCTACACCTTC. Its translation: CASSLTGTDYGYTF. The rearrangement links TRBV18 to TRBJ1-2, with D possibly matching TRBD1 (5 bases). Looked up from germline, CDR1 is KGHSH and CDR2 is LQKENI. The CDR3 is 14 residues long. Deletions cut 4 bases from V and 5 bases from J, with 14 bases between. Complete variable domain (other parts from reference TRBV18 and TRBJ1-2): NAGVMQNPRHLVRRRGQEARLRCSPMKGHSHVYWYRQLPEEGLKFMVYLQKENIIDESGMPKERFSAEFPKEGPSILRIQQVVRGDSAAYFCASSLTGTDYGYTFGSGTRLTVV.

Notes on this clone: The sample holds other DNA sequences that translate to the same CDR3. This chain uses TRBV18 with TRBJ1-6; D unclear. CDR1 KGHSH and CDR2 LQKENI come from the germline V gene. There are 13 residues in the CDR3. Trimming shortened V by 3 bases and J by 7 bases, and 7 bases separated the two germline ends. The CDR3: CASSPAGNSPLHF. In DNA form, the CDR3 reads TGTGCCAGCTCACCCGCAGGAAATTCACCCCTCCACTTT.

The V gene is TRBV5-1, the J gene TRBJ2-2, with D unresolved. Germline V gives CDR1 SGHRS, CDR2 YFSETQ. The CDR3 totals 13 residues. With 0 bases removed from V and 5 bases from J, the gap between germline ends came to 5 bases. The CDR3 sequence is CASSLAVTGELFF. As DNA, the CDR3 is TGCGCCAGCAGCTTGGCGGTGACCGGGGAGCTGTTTTTT.

V gene TRBV19 combines with J gene TRBJ2-1; D ambiguous. The length of the CDR3 is 13 residues. CDR1 is LNHDA and CDR2 is SQIVND in the germline V gene (reference sequence). Trimming took 6 bases from V and 3 from J, leaving 9 bases between them. The CDR3 DNA is TGTGCCAGTAGACCTCCGAGCTACAATGAGCAGTTCTTC. Translated: CASRPPSYNEQFF.

This clone was found once. The chain links TRBV19 to TRBJ1-2; tentative D call: TRBD1 (6 bases). V was cut by 6 bases and J by 7 bases, with 12 bases left in between. Germline V lookup: CDR1 LNHDA, CDR2 SQIVND (reference sequence). The CDR3 length is 12 residues. CDR3 amino acids: CASRQGIGGYTF. The DNA of the CDR3 is TGTGCCAGTAGGCAGGGGATTGGTGGCTACACCTTC. Supplemented by reference TRBV19 and TRBJ1-2, the full variable domain reads DGGITQSPKYLFRKEGQNVTLSCEQNLNHDAMYWYRQDPGQGLRLIYYSQIVNDFQKGDIAEGYSVSREKKESFPLTVTSAQKNPTAFYLCASRQGIGGYTFGSGTRLTVV.

This clone occurred once. The rearrangement joins TRBV3-1 (or the pseudogene TRBV3-2) to TRBJ1-4; TRBD1 is a possible D gene (5 bases). V dropped 0 bases and J dropped 4 bases, with 12 bases sitting between them. CDR1 is LGHDT, CDR2 YNNKEL, per germline (reference sequence). The CDR3 runs 16 residues. CDR3 nucleotides: TGTGCCAGCAGCCAAGATAGGGGCAGGGTTAATGAAAAACTGTTTTTT. It is translated as CASSQDRGRVNEKLFF.

This rearrangement joins TRBV9 to TRBJ2-3; 9 positions match TRBD1. Trimming at V came to 3 bases and at J to 3 bases, leaving 8 bases not matched to a gene. The CDR3 spans 16 residues. Looked up from germline, CDR1 is SGDLS and CDR2 is YYNGEE. Written as DNA, the CDR3 is TGTGCCAGCAGCGCCGCGACAGGGGGGGTAACAGATACGCAGTATTTT. Residues: CASSAATGGVTDTQYF.

CDR3 amino acids: CASGWDNKISEAFF. The DNA for the CDR3 is TGTGCTAGTGGTTGGGACAACAAGATATCTGAAGCTTTCTTT. The chain joins TRBV12-5 to TRBJ1-1, with D possibly matching TRBD1 (6 bases). Per germline, CDR1 LGHNT and CDR2 FRNRAP. The CDR3 contains 14 residues. The V and J ends lost 4 bases and 6 bases respectively, with 15 bases between them.

This rearrangement joins TRBV7-9 to TRBJ2-1, with D possibly TRBD2 on 7 matching bases. There are 14 residues in the CDR3. V shed 5 bases and J shed 7 bases, with 15 bases lying between them. CDR1 and CDR2 (germline): SEHNR, FQNEAQ (reference sequence). As DNA, the CDR3 is TGTGCCAGCAGCACCCTTGCGGGGGCTAATGAGCAGTTCTTC. Its protein is CASSTLAGANEQFF.

V usage is TRBV10-3 and J usage is TRBJ1-6, with TRBD1 matching over 8 bases. With 4 bases clipped from V and 5 bases from J, the junction kept 1 base outside the gene matches. Germline loops: CDR1 ENHRY, CDR2 SYGVKD. The CDR3 loop spans 14 amino acids. The CDR3 region has the DNA TGTGCCATCAGTGGGACAGGGAATAATTCACCCCTCCACTTT. As protein: CAISGTGNNSPLHF.

V gene TRBV6-5 combines with J gene TRBJ2-3; 10 bases are a match to TRBD1. Unmatched junction bases numbered 4, after V lost 8 bases and J lost 2 bases. The germline gives CDR1 MNHEY, CDR2 SVGAGI. The CDR3 contains 14 residues. CDR3: CASEGQGYTDTQYF. The CDR3 nucleotides read TGTGCCAGCGAGGGACAGGGGTACACAGATACGCAGTATTTT.

The rearrangement links TRBV3-1 (or the pseudogene TRBV3-2) to TRBJ1-1; the D is unclear. This CDR3 comprises 17 residues. Germline V gene sequence: CDR1 LGHDT, CDR2 YNNKEL (reference sequence). V was clipped by 2 bases and J by 4 bases, with 20 bases between them. CDR3 coding DNA: TGTGCCAGCAGCCAAAGGCGTAAAAAAATGGGAGTCACTGAAGCTTTCTTT. It codes for CASSQRRKKMGVTEAFF.

V and J are TRBV28 and TRBJ1-3; D is possibly TRBD1 (5 bases). Germline-derived CDR1 and CDR2 are MDHEN and SYDVKM. This CDR3 has 19 residues. Trimming stripped 4 bases from V and 0 bases from J, with 22 bases between. This chain's CDR3 is CASSSPADRFPLSGNTIYF. The CDR3 DNA is TGTGCCAGCAGTTCCCCAGCAGACAGATTCCCGCTCTCTGGAAACACCATATATTTT.

The CDR3: CASSDRGGTGFSPLHF. The DNA of the CDR3 is TGTGCCAGCAGTGACCGGGGAGGGACAGGTTTTTCACCCCTCCACTTT. The chain uses TRBV2 and TRBJ1-6; 8 bases agree with TRBD1. V shed 3 bases, J shed 9 bases, and the junction held 10 bases outside the gene matches. CDR3 length: 16 residues. Germline V gene sequence: CDR1 SNHLY, CDR2 FYNNEI.